The clone carrying this T cell receptor (beta chain) was detected only a few times. The antigen is undetermined. These data are taken from a study of OX40 agonist ivuxolimab in advanced cancers. For the study at large: Partial responses were achieved by three patients, of whom one had hepatocellular carcinoma and two had cutaneous melanoma. Notes on the study in general: Researchers report that CD8+ T cells had, on average, more expanded clones than CD4+.

Repertoires were generated with immunoSEQ multiplex PCR, while TCRdb's copy carries only in-frame clones and drops some. The profile shows around 97,000 clones, 84% of them singletons. The CDR3 covers 14 residues. Germline trimming cut 1 base from V and 8 bases from J; bases unmatched to any gene: 6. Germline values: CDR1 LNHDA, CDR2 SQIVND (reference sequence). The sequenced sample was CD4+ or CD8+ T cells sorted from blood, obtained in a trial of the OX40 agonist ivuxolimab. This TCR was sampled from an adult with an advanced solid tumor such as melanoma, head and neck, liver or kidney cancer. The chain has TRBV19 and TRBJ1-2; 8 bases are a match to TRBD1. CDR3 residues: CASSIASAGGGYTF. In nucleotides, the CDR3 is TGTGCCAGTAGTATAGCTTCGGCAGGGGGCGGCTACACCTTC.